This T cell receptor beta chain was recorded in a study of T-cell reconstitution after alpha-beta-depleted transplantation in children. This clonotype was detected ten times or more. Unique molecular identifiers were used to barcode this TCRbeta library. Each CDR3 protein is one row after TCRdb ran MiXCR on the PCR reads. The sample holds some 240,000 distinct CDR3 sequences, approximately 12% seen once. Germline lookup yields CDR1 SGHTA and CDR2 FQGNSA. This CDR3 region has 16 residues. The trim removed 5 bases at V and 2 bases at J, leaving 8 bases unmatched. Material: PBMCs from the stem cell graft donor, obtained from the stem cell graft. The receptor was derived from a human donor who donated a stem cell graft to a child with acute lymphoblastic leukemia. V gene TRBV7-2 combines with J gene TRBJ1-3, with TRBD1 matching over 8 bases. The DNA for the CDR3 is TGTGCCAGCAGCACCCGGACAGGGACTGCTGGAAACACCATATATTTT. This encodes CASSTRTGTAGNTIYF.